Listed below are T cell receptor beta chains from one sample, sequenced in a study of shared clonotypes between healthy human individuals. Method: immunoSEQ multiplex PCR; TCRdb's copy keeps in-frame clones and lacks some. The sample has under 1,100,000 clones, 70% to 80% seen once. The sequencing sample was made of memory CD4+ T cells sorted from blood. The receptors shown here come from a man aged 18 to 30 in good health. CDR3s include the opening cysteine and the closing phenylalanine or tryptophan. Each record gives: J gene, V gene, CDR3 protein.

TRBJ2-1,TRBV7-9,CASSPSGRVGNEQFF
TRBJ2-3,TRBV7-9,CASSLEGQGSDTQYF
TRBJ1-3,TRBV6-5,CASTTGRTSGNTIYF
TRBJ2-1,TRBV18,CASSPARDGGNEQFF
TRBJ2-5,TRBV28,CASSLSGEQETQYF
TRBJ1-2,TRBV7-9,CASSLAAGYGYTF
TRBJ1-2,TRBV2,CASAAALVGGGYTF
TRBJ2-7,TRBV5-4,CASRRDQTYEQYF
TRBJ1-2,TRBV7-2,CASSPSTDRENYGYTF
TRBJ2-5,TRBV30,CAWELGTKRETQYF
TRBJ2-6,TRBV10-3,CAIRPGYAGANVLTF
TRBJ2-1,TRBV15,CATSRDRGSYNEQFF
TRBJ1-6,TRBV5-1,CASSLMGASSYNSPLHF
TRBJ1-6,TRBV7-2,CASSSQGVTLHF
TRBJ2-7,TRBV11-2,CASSLQSGRGSSYEQYF
TRBJ1-2,TRBV4-1,CASSQEAVGANYGYTF
TRBJ1-1,TRBV23-1,CASVKTEKAFF
TRBJ1-4,TRBV2,CASIPGTGREKLFF
TRBJ2-7,TRBV11-2,CASSLDSQGNYEQYF
TRBJ2-7,TRBV6-1,CAIRNSGSSSYEQYF
TRBJ2-5,TRBV10-3,CAISEGDGTLETQYF
TRBJ2-1,TRBV9,CASSVEPSGGANEQFF
TRBJ1-1,TRBV7-2,CASSLGRDFEAFF
TRBJ2-2,TRBV5-1,CASSSLAGGDTGELFF
TRBJ2-2,TRBV5-1,CASVLREGSTGELFF
TRBJ1-6,TRBV6-6,CASRNPGQGFSPLHF
TRBJ2-1,TRBV4-1,CASSQDLFRRSSYNEQFF
TRBJ2-7,TRBV16,CASSRYRGYEQYF
TRBJ2-2,TRBV2,CASSERGSGELFF
TRBJ2-2,TRBV30,CAWSVRGANTGELFF
TRBJ2-6,TRBV5-1,CASSLSAGFSGANVLTF
TRBJ2-7,TRBV6-1,CASRKGRNEQYF
TRBJ2-3,TRBV7-7,CASSFGGSSTDTQYF
TRBJ1-2,TRBV6-9,CASPQRGQNNPDYGYTF
TRBJ2-1,TRBV7-9,CASRGSSSYNEQFF